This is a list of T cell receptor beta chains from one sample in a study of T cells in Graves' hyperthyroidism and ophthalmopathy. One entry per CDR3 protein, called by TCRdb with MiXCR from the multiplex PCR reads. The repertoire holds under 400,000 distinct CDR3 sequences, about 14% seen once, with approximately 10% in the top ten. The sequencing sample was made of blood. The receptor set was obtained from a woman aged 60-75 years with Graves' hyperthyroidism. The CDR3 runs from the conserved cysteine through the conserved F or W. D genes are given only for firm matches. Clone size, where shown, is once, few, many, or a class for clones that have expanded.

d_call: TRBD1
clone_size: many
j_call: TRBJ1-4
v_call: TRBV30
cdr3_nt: TGTGCCTGGCAAGCTACAGGGGGTGGTGAAAAACTGTTTTTT
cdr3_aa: CAWQATGGGEKLFF

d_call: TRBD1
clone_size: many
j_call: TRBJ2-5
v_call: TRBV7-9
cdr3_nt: TGTGCCAGCAGCCCGGGACAGGGAAACCAAGAGACCCAGTACTTC
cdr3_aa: CASSPGQGNQETQYF

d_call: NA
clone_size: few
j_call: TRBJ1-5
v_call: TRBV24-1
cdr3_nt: TGTGCCACCAGTGAAGGTTTATGGGGTGAGAATCAGCCCCAGCATTTT
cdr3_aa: CATSEGLWGENQPQHF

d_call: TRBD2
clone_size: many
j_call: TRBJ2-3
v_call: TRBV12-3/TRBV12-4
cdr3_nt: TGTGCCAGCAGGGCTAGCGGGAGAGGGGCAGATACGCAGTATTTT
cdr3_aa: CASRASGRGADTQYF

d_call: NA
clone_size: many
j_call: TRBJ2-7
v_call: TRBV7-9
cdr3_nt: TGTGCCAGCAGCTCGGACTTGTCCTACGAGCAGTACTTC
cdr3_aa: CASSSDLSYEQYF

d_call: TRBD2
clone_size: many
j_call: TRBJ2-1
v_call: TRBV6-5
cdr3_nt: TGTGCCAGCAGTTACCTTCTAGCGGATTACAATGAGCAGTTCTTC
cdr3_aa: CASSYLLADYNEQFF

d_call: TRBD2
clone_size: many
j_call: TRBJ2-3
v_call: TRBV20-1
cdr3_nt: TGCAGTGCCCCCGGAGCGGGAGGAGGAGATACGCAGTATTTT
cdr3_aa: CSAPGAGGGDTQYF

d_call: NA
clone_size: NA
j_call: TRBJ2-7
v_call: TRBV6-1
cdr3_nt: TGTGCCAGCAGCCGACGTAACCAGGGGTTCTCCTACGAGCAGTACTTC
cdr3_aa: CASSRRNQGFSYEQYF

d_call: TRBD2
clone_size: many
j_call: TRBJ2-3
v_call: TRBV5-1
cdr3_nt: TGCGCCAGCAGCTTGGGGGTGACTAGCGGGAGGGCACCAGATACGCAGTATTTT
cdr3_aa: CASSLGVTSGRAPDTQYF

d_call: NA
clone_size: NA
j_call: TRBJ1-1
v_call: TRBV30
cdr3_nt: TGTGCCTGGAGTAGCAGGGGTGAGGAAGCTTTCTTT
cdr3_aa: CAWSSRGEEAFF

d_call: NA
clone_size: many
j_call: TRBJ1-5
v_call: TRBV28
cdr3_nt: TGTGCCAGCAGCGGGGGGGCTGTTCAGCCCCAGCATTTT
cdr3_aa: CASSGGAVQPQHF

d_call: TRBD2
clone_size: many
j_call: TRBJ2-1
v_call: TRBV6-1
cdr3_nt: TGTGCCAGCAGGCCCCCCGGGACTAGGTACAATGAGCAGTTCTTC
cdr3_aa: CASRPPGTRYNEQFF

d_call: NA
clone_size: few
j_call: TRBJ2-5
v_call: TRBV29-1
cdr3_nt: TGCAGCTACAGGGAGATGGTGGAGGAGACCCAGTACTTC
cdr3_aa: CSYREMVEETQYF

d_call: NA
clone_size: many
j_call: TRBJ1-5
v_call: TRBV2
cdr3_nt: TGTGCCAGCAGTTCCCAGGGTCTGATGTCAGGTCAGCCCCAGCATTTT
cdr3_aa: CASSSQGLMSGQPQHF

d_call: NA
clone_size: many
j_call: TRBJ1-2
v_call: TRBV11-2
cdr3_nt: TGTGCCAGCAGCTCCACCGAGAGGGGGTACTATGGCTACACCTTC
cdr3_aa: CASSSTERGYYGYTF

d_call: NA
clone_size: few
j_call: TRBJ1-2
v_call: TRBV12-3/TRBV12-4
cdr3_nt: TGTGCCAGCAGTTTGATGGGTATGGACTATGGCTACACCTTC
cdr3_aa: CASSLMGMDYGYTF

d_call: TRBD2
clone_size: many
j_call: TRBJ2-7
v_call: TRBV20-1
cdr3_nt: TGCAGTGCTAGCAAACTAGCGGGAGCATCCGAGCAGTACTTC
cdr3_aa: CSASKLAGASEQYF

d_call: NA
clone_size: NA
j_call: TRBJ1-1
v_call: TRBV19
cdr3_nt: TGTGCCAGTACCTTCGATGAACGCACTGAAGCTTTCTTT
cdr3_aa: CASTFDERTEAFF

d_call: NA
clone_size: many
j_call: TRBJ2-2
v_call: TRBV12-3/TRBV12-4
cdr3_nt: TGTGCCAGCAGTATCGCCTGGGCAGGGAACACCGGGGAGCTGTTTTTT
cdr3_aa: CASSIAWAGNTGELFF

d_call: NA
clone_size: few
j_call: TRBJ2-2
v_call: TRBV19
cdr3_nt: TGTGCCAGTAGTTTCTCTCCGGGACATTTCACCGGGGAGCTGTTTTTT
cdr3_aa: CASSFSPGHFTGELFF

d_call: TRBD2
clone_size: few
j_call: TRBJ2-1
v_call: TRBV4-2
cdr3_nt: TGTGCCAGCAGCCACCCACCGGGACTAGCGAGCCCCTACAATGAGCAGTTCTTC
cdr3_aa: CASSHPPGLASPYNEQFF

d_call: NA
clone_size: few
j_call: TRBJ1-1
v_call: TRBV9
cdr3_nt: TGTGCCAGCAGCGTAGAATGGGAATCGGACACTGAAGCTTTCTTT
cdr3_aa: CASSVEWESDTEAFF

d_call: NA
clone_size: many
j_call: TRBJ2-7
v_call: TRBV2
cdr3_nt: TGTGCCAGCACTCGTGAGGACTTTGTCTACGAGCAGTACTTC
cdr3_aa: CASTREDFVYEQYF

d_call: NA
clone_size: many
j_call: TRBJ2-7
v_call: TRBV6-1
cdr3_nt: TGTGCCAGCAGTGAAGAGGTTAGCGGAGCCTACGAGCAGTACTTC
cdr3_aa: CASSEEVSGAYEQYF

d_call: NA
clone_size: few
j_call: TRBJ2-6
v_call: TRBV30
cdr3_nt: TGTGCCTGGAGTTTGGGCTCTGGGGCCAACGTCCTGACTTTC
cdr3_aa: CAWSLGSGANVLTF

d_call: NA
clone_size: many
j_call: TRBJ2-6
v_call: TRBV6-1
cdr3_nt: TGTGCCAGCAGGCCAGGAACCTCTGGGGCCAACGTCCTGACTTTC
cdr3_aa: CASRPGTSGANVLTF

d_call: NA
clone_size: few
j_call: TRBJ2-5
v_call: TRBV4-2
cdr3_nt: TGTGCCAGCAGCCAAGAAACAACAGGGCAGGAGACCCAGTACTTC
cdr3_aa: CASSQETTGQETQYF

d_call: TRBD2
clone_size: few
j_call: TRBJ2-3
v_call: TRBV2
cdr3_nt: TGTGCCAGCAATGGACTAGCGGGGCCCAATACGCAGTATTTT
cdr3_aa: CASNGLAGPNTQYF

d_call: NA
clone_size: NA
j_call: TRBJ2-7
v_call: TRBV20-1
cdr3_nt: TGCAGTGCTAGTGTACCGGGAGCCACCTACGAGCAGTACTTC
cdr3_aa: CSASVPGATYEQYF

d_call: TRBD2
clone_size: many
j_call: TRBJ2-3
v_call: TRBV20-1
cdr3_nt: TGCAGTGCTGATGAGGGACTAGCGGGAGGGGGGATGGATACGCAGTATTTT
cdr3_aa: CSADEGLAGGGMDTQYF

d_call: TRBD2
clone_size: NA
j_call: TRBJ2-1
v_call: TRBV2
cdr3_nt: TGTGCCAGCAGTGAAGCGGGGGGGAATGAGCAGTTCTTC
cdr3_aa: CASSEAGGNEQFF

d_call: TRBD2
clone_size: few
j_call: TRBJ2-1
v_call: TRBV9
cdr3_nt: TGTGCCAGCAGCGATGCGGCGGGAGGAGACAATGAGCAGTTCTTC
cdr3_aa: CASSDAAGGDNEQFF

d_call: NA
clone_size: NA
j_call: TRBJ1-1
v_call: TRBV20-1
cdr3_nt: TGCAGTGCTAGAGAGGGGGGGAACACTGAAGCTTTCTTT
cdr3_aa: CSAREGGNTEAFF

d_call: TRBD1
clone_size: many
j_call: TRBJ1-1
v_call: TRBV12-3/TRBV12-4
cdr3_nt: TGTGCCAGCAGTTTTAGACAGGGCCGGACTGAAGCTTTCTTT
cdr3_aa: CASSFRQGRTEAFF

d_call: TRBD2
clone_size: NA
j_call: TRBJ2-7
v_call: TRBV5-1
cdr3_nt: TGCGCCAGCAGCTTGGGGACTAGCGGGTTCTACGAGCAGTACTTC
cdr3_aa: CASSLGTSGFYEQYF

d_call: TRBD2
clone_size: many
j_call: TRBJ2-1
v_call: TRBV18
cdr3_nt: TGTGCCAGCTCCTTCAGGGGTACTAGCGGGAGTTACAATGAGCAGTTCTTC
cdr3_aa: CASSFRGTSGSYNEQFF

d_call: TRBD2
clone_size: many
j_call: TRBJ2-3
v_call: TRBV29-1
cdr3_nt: TGCAGCGTCACGCCGACTAGCGGGAGCACAGATACGCAGTATTTT
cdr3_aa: CSVTPTSGSTDTQYF

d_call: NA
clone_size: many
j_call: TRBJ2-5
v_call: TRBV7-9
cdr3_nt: TGTGCCAGCAGCGCACAGGGGTCTAGCGTTAGGGAGACCCAGTACTTC
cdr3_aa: CASSAQGSSVRETQYF

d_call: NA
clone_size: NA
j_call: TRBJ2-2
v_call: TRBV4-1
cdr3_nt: TGCGCCAGCAGCCAAGACGGTTCGGGCGTCGGGGAGCTGTTTTTT
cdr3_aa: CASSQDGSGVGELFF

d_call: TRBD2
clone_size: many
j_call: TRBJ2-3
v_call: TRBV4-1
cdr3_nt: TGCGCCAGCAGCCGGATGGGACTAGCGGGACCAGATACGCAGTATTTT
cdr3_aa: CASSRMGLAGPDTQYF

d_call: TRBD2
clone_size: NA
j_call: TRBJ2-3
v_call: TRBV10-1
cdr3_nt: TGCGCCAGCAGTGACGCCGGGACTAGCGGGAGCCCAGATACGCAGTATTTT
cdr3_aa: CASSDAGTSGSPDTQYF

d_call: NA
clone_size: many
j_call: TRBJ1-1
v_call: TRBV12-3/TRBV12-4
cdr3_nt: TGTGCCAGCAGCCCCGGGGCAGGGCTGAGAGCTTTCTTT
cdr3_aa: CASSPGAGLRAFF

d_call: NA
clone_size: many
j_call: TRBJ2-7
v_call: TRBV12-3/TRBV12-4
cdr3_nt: TGTGCCAGCAGTTTTTCAGGATTTTACGAGCAGTACTTC
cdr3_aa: CASSFSGFYEQYF

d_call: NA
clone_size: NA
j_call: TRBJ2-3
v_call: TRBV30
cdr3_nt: TGTGCCTGGACCCAAGGGGGGGGAAACACAGATACGCAGTATTTT
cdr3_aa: CAWTQGGGNTDTQYF

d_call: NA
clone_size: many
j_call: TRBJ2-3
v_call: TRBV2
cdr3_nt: TGTGCCAGCCAAAGTCTCCCTGCGGGGGATACGCAGTATTTT
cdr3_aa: CASQSLPAGDTQYF

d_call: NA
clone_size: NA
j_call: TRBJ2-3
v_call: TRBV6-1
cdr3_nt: TGTGCCAGCAGCTCCGGGACGACCAACACAGATACGCAGTATTTT
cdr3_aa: CASSSGTTNTDTQYF

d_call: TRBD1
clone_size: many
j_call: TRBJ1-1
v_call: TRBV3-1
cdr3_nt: TGTGCCAGCAGCCCAACAGACAGGGCGGAGGTCTATGAAGCTTTCTTT
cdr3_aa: CASSPTDRAEVYEAFF

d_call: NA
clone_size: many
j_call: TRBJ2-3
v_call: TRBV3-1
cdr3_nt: TGTGCCAGCAGCAAGGGATTTGATACGCAGTATTTT
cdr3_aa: CASSKGFDTQYF